These 26 T cell receptor beta chains originate from one sample sequenced in a study of shared clonotypes between healthy human individuals. The naive CD8 population came from CD45RO-negative cells selected for CCR7, without terminally differentiated effector memory CD45RA+ cells. Libraries were prepared by immunoSEQ multiplex PCR; TCRdb keeps only in-frame clonotypes and omits some of them. The sample has about 650,000 clones, about 95% seen once; the top ten hold 0.11%. Sequencing was done on a sample of naive CD8+ T cells sorted from blood. These receptors were obtained from a woman aged 25 to 39 in good health.

J is TRBJ1-3 and V is TRBV11-1, with D uncertain. There are 14 residues in the CDR3. Germline loops: CDR1 SGHAT, CDR2 FQDESV (reference sequence). V was trimmed by 5 bases and J by 4 bases, leaving 12 bases between them. CDR3 in amino acids: CASSDRLQGNTIYF. The DNA for the CDR3 is TGTGCCAGCAGCGACCGACTTCAAGGAAACACCATATATTTT.

The chain has TRBV6-6 and TRBJ2-1; 10 bases are a match to TRBD1. The CDR3 totals 15 residues. Germline V CDR1 and CDR2: MNHNY, SVGAGI (reference sequence). With 5 bases clipped from V and 6 bases from J, the junction kept 7 bases outside the gene matches. Here the CDR3 reads CASSNRDRGTNEQFF. The CDR3 coding sequence is TGTGCCAGCAGTAACCGGGACAGGGGTACCAATGAGCAGTTCTTC.

V is TRBV15 and J is TRBJ2-1; D may correspond to TRBD1 or TRBD2 (5 bases each). The CDR3 contains 12 residues. Germline CDR1 reads LNHNV; CDR2 reads YYDKDF (reference sequence). Trimming removed 0 bases at V and 12 bases at J, with 9 bases between. Here the CDR3 DNA reads TGTGCCACCAGCAGAGATGGGGGTCTGCAGTTCTTC. This gives the protein CATSRDGGLQFF.

This chain uses TRBV28 with TRBJ2-3; D is ambiguous. This CDR3 has 13 residues. Per the germline V gene, CDR1 is MDHEN and CDR2 is SYDVKM. Between the trimmed V and J ends, which lost 6 bases and 0 bases, there was a span of 7 bases. For the CDR3, the DNA is TGTGCCAGCAGACAGTCTAGCACAGATACGCAGTATTTT. Translation: CASRQSSTDTQYF. Full variable domain (missing parts from reference TRBV28 and TRBJ2-3): DVKVTQSSRYLVKRTGEKVFLECVQDMDHENMFWYRQDPGLGLRLIYFSYDVKMKEKGDIPEGYSVSREKKERFSLILESASTNQTSMYLCASRQSSTDTQYFGPGTRLTVL.

The rearrangement joins TRBV28 to TRBJ2-7, with D perhaps TRBD1 (6 bases). The ends were cut back, 5 bases at V and 6 bases at J, with 17 bases in the middle. CDR1 is MDHEN and CDR2 is SYDVKM in the germline V gene. CDR3 length equals 14 residues. In DNA, the CDR3 is TGTGCCAGCAGTGGGGGCCTCCATCCTGGCGAGCAGTACTTC. It specifies CASSGGLHPGEQYF. Complete variable domain (other parts from reference TRBV28 and TRBJ2-7): DVKVTQSSRYLVKRTGEKVFLECVQDMDHENMFWYRQDPGLGLRLIYFSYDVKMKEKGDIPEGYSVSREKKERFSLILESASTNQTSMYLCASSGGLHPGEQYFGPGTRLTVT.

This chain uses TRBV28 with TRBJ1-5; tentatively, D is TRBD1 (6 bases). Per the germline V gene, CDR1 is MDHEN and CDR2 is SYDVKM. This CDR3 region has 16 residues. The germline V and J ends were trimmed by 4 bases and 0 bases, with 13 bases remaining between them. The chain's CDR3 is CASSSRTVYSNQPQHF. CDR3 in DNA: TGTGCCAGCAGTTCCCGGACAGTTTATAGCAATCAGCCCCAGCATTTT.

This chain joins TRBV19 and TRBJ2-1, with 7 nucleotides matching TRBD2. CDR1 is LNHDA, CDR2 SQIVND, per germline (reference sequence). CDR3 length: 15 amino acids. V shed 3 bases and J 0 bases; nucleotides not matched to a gene: 2. Written as DNA, the CDR3 is TGTGCCAGTAGTATCCTAGCGGCCTCCTACAATGAGCAGTTCTTC. Encoded protein: CASSILAASYNEQFF.

V gene TRBV6-6 combines with J gene TRBJ2-7; perhaps TRBD1 as D (5 bases). The V gene's germline CDR1 is MNHNY and CDR2 SVGAGI (reference sequence). The CDR3 consists of 13 residues. V was clipped by 0 bases and J by 6 bases, with 9 bases between them. This chain's CDR3 is CASSYSKGPEQYF. The CDR3 bases are TGTGCCAGCAGTTACTCGAAGGGGCCCGAGCAGTACTTC.

The chain employs TRBV30 and TRBJ1-5; tentative D call: TRBD1 (6 bases). The length of the CDR3 is 15 residues. Germline V gives CDR1 GTSNPN, CDR2 SVGIG (reference sequence). Trimming cost V 4 bases and J 7 bases, with 20 bases left between them. Here the CDR3 reads CAWTRGKSRTQPQHF. DNA of the CDR3: TGTGCCTGGACCAGGGGAAAAAGTCGAACGCAGCCCCAGCATTTT. Full variable domain (remainder filled in from reference TRBV30 and TRBJ1-5): SQTIHQWPATLVQPVGSPLSLECTVEGTSNPNLYWYRQAAGRGLQLLFYSVGIGQISSEVPQNLSASRPQDRQFILSSKKLLLSDSGFYLCAWTRGKSRTQPQHFGDGTRLSIL.

This sequence joins TRBV7-3 and TRBJ2-1; TRBD2 agrees at 14 bases. V trimming: 8 bases; J trimming: 8 bases; junction bases outside the gene matches: 8. CDR1 SGHTA and CDR2 FQGTGA come from the germline V gene. This CDR3 comprises 15 residues. The DNA for the CDR3 is TGTGCCAGCTCCGACGGGACTAGCGGGAGTGATGAGCAGTTCTTC. Its protein is CASSDGTSGSDEQFF.

The rearrangement links TRBV4-2 to TRBJ1-1, with 7 bases that match TRBD1. Looked up from germline, CDR1 is LGHNA and CDR2 is YNFKEQ. J lost 7 bases, V lost 5 bases, and 10 bases had no gene match. The CDR3 loop spans 14 amino acids. The CDR3 DNA follows: TGTGCCAGCAGCTTGGCAGGGGGGCCGTTTGAAGCTTTCTTT. As protein: CASSLAGGPFEAFF.

The chain recombines TRBV6-6 with TRBJ2-2; TRBD2 agrees at 9 bases. Germline V gives CDR1 MNHNY, CDR2 SVGAGI (reference sequence). Trimming took 6 bases from V and 5 from J; bases not matched to a gene: 7. CDR3 length equals 15 residues. Written as DNA, the CDR3 is TGTGCCAGCAGACCCTTAGCGGGAGTAACCGGGGAGCTGTTTTTT. This encodes CASRPLAGVTGELFF.

This chain uses TRBV27 with TRBJ2-7, with 9 bases that match TRBD1. The CDR3 covers 15 residues. V was pared by 4 bases and J by 5 bases, with 9 bases of the junction left unmatched. Germline V gene sequence: CDR1 MNHEY, CDR2 SMNVEV (reference sequence). CDR3 loop: CASSSNRGRSNEQYF. The CDR3, as DNA: TGTGCCAGCAGTTCAAACAGGGGGCGCAGCAACGAGCAGTACTTC.

The chain couples TRBV7-9 to TRBJ1-1; D unresolved. The V end was cut by 3 bases, the J end by 7 bases, with 9 bases between. Germline V gives CDR1 SEHNR, CDR2 FQNEAQ (reference sequence). The CDR3 covers 12 residues. This CDR3 reads CASSFEVLEAFF. In DNA, the CDR3 is TGTGCCAGCAGCTTTGAGGTTCTTGAAGCTTTCTTT.

V is TRBV21-1 and J is TRBJ2-5; the table's D call TRBD1 went unverified against the DNA. TRBV21-1 is given as a pseudogene. The CDR3 spans 16 residues. The CDR3 nucleotides read TGTGCCAGCAGCAAAGGTTTAAGGGGGCTGGGGGAGACCCAGTACTTC. It specifies CASSKGLRGLGETQYF.

The chain carries TRBV28 and TRBJ1-5, with 10 bases identical to TRBD1. Germline CDR1 and CDR2: MDHEN and SYDVKM. This CDR3 has 16 residues. J gave up 3 bases and V 5 bases, and 7 bases lay outside the gene matches. CDR3 nucleotides: TGTGCCAGCAGTAGACGACAGGGGGCCGACAATCAGCCCCAGCATTTT. Encoded protein: CASSRRQGADNQPQHF.

The chain recombines TRBV6-5 with TRBJ1-4; TRBD1 aligns across 8 bases. J lost 3 bases, V lost 5 bases, and 5 bases had no gene match. Per the germline V gene, CDR1 is MNHEY and CDR2 is SVGAGI. CDR3 length equals 15 residues. The CDR3 protein is CASSPETGANEKLFF. The CDR3 DNA follows: TGTGCCAGCAGTCCCGAGACAGGGGCTAATGAAAAACTGTTTTTT.

The chain carries TRBV28 and TRBJ2-1; D may be TRBD2 (6 bases). Trimming left V 6 bases short and J 8 bases short, with 23 bases between. This CDR3 is 16 amino acids long. Germline V gene data show CDR1 as MDHEN and CDR2 as SYDVKM. The CDR3 spells CASSPLPGVGFDEQFF. The CDR3 DNA follows: TGTGCCAGCAGCCCCCTGCCGGGAGTCGGCTTCGATGAGCAGTTCTTC.

The V and J genes are TRBV28 and TRBJ2-7, with D possibly TRBD2 on 6 matching bases. Germline V gene lookup returns CDR1 MDHEN and CDR2 SYDVKM. Trimming shortened V by 0 bases and J by 3 bases, and 12 bases separated the two germline ends. The CDR3 consists of 15 residues. The CDR3 loop is CASSLWGTSVYEQYF. The CDR3 DNA sequence: TGTGCCAGCAGTTTATGGGGGACTTCCGTCTACGAGCAGTACTTC.

This chain links TRBV28 with TRBJ2-2; 15 nucleotides agree with TRBD2. J lost 7 bases, V lost 6 bases, and 12 bases had no gene match. The CDR3 is 18 residues long. Germline V gives CDR1 MDHEN, CDR2 SYDVKM. CDR3 sequence (DNA): TGTGCCAGCAGCCAAGGGACTAGCGGGAGGTTCGGGGTCGGGGAGCTGTTTTTT. Amino acids: CASSQGTSGRFGVGELFF.

V and J are TRBV5-4 and TRBJ2-7; D might be TRBD2 (6 bases). Germline V gene data show CDR1 as SGHNT and CDR2 as YYREEE (reference sequence). The CDR3 length is 14 residues. The germline V and J ends were trimmed by 2 bases and 6 bases, with 15 bases remaining between them. The CDR3 bases are TGTGCCAGCAGCTTTAGCGGAGGAGCCCCCGAGCAGTACTTC. Amino acids: CASSFSGGAPEQYF. Full variable domain (rest looked up from reference TRBV5-4 and TRBJ2-7): ETGVTQSPTHLIKTRGQQVTLRCSSQSGHNTVSWYQQALGQGPQFIFQYYREEENGRGNFPPRFSGLQFPNYSSELNVNALELDDSALYLCASSFSGGAPEQYFGPGTRLTVT.

This sequence joins TRBV28 and TRBJ2-7; 7 nucleotides align to TRBD2. The germline gives CDR1 MDHEN, CDR2 SYDVKM. The V gene end was trimmed by 3 bases and the J gene end by 3 bases; junction bases not matched to a gene: 11. This CDR3 contains 16 residues. CDR3 amino acids: CASSFQVAGAGYEQYF. In DNA form, the CDR3 reads TGTGCCAGCAGTTTCCAAGTAGCGGGCGCGGGCTACGAGCAGTACTTC.

The chain has TRBV13 and TRBJ2-1, with TRBD2 identical over 7 bases. CDR1 is PRHDT, CDR2 FYEKMQ, per germline (reference sequence). This CDR3 has 16 residues. With 5 bases clipped from V and 4 bases from J, the junction kept 11 bases outside the gene matches. The CDR3 protein is CASSLRMGGGYNEQFF. The CDR3 DNA follows: TGTGCCAGCAGCCTTCGTATGGGGGGAGGGTACAATGAGCAGTTCTTC. The full variable domain, its missing parts supplied by reference TRBV13 and TRBJ2-1, is AAGVIQSPRHLIKEKRETATLKCYPIPRHDTVYWYQQGPGQDPQFLISFYEKMQSDKGSIPDRFSAQQFSDYHSELNMSSLELGDSALYFCASSLRMGGGYNEQFFGPGTRLTVL.

The gene calls are TRBV6-5 and TRBJ2-1; 8 bases map to TRBD2. Germline CDR1 reads MNHEY; CDR2 reads SVGAGI. The CDR3 sequence is 15 residues long. Unmatched junction bases numbered 7, after V lost 0 bases and J lost 9 bases. The CDR3 protein is CASSYSAGGGGEQFF. Here the CDR3 DNA reads TGTGCCAGCAGTTACTCCGCGGGAGGAGGCGGTGAGCAGTTCTTC.

The chain is built from TRBV7-9 and TRBJ1-4, with 8 bases identical to TRBD1. Germline lookup yields CDR1 SEHNR and CDR2 FQNEAQ (reference sequence). The length of the CDR3 is 14 residues. V trimming: 5 bases; J trimming: 7 bases; junction bases outside the gene matches: 6. The CDR3 region has the DNA TGTGCCAGCAGCCTTGGGACAGGTCGTGAAAAACTGTTTTTT. Translated: CASSLGTGREKLFF.

The rearrangement uses TRBV6-1 and TRBJ2-1; D not resolved. Germline CDR1 MNHNS, CDR2 SASEGT. The CDR3 is 14 amino acids. The V end lost 7 bases, the J end lost 5 bases, and 15 bases lay between the germline ends. Written as DNA, the CDR3 is TGTGCCAGCACTCGACCCTTTATAGACAATGAGCAGTTCTTC. Its protein product is CASTRPFIDNEQFF.